Following are 27 T cell receptor beta chains from one sample sequenced in a study of blood T cell repertoires in COVID-19. Assay: immunoSEQ multiplex PCR; the TCRdb copy retains only in-frame clones and omits some. The sample carries over 250,000 clones, more than 75% recorded once. Sequences were obtained from peripheral blood. The receptors stem from a middle-aged woman who had recovered from COVID-19.

The chain recombines TRBV6-5 with TRBJ2-3; 9 nucleotides align to TRBD2. Germline V gene sequence: CDR1 MNHEY, CDR2 SVGAGI. Unmatched junction bases numbered 8, after V lost 6 bases and J lost 7 bases. The length of the CDR3 is 14 residues. Here the CDR3 reads CASRLAGWGYTQYF. CDR3 bases: TGTGCCAGCAGGCTAGCGGGGTGGGGGTATACGCAGTATTTT.

The V gene is TRBV11-3, the J gene TRBJ2-1; D possibly corresponds to TRBD2 (6 bases). Germline-derived CDR1 and CDR2 are SGHNT and YENEEA. The CDR3 totals 15 residues. Trimming took 0 bases from V and 4 from J, leaving 10 bases between them. The DNA of the CDR3 is TGTGCCAGCAGCTTAGACGGCGGGGCTTACAATGAGCAGTTCTTC. Translating gives CASSLDGGAYNEQFF.

This chain uses TRBV9 with TRBJ2-5, with TRBD2 matching 11 bases. Germline loops: CDR1 SGDLS, CDR2 YYNGEE. This CDR3 is 17 amino acids long. With 0 bases clipped from V and 5 bases from J, the junction kept 9 bases outside the gene matches. In DNA form, the CDR3 reads TGTGCCAGCAGCGTAGGGGGGACTAGCGGCCTGGGGGAGACCCAGTACTTC. Protein: CASSVGGTSGLGETQYF.

This clone showed up just a few times. V gene TRBV7-9 combines with J gene TRBJ1-2; perhaps TRBD1 as D (6 bases). This CDR3 has 15 amino acids. CDR1 is SEHNR, CDR2 FQNEAQ, per germline (reference sequence). The ends were cut back, 5 bases at V and 4 bases at J, with 17 bases in the middle. Here the CDR3 DNA reads TGTGCCAGCAGCCCGTGGACAGCTACATCCTATGGCTACACCTTC. It yields the protein CASSPWTATSYGYTF. The variable domain in full, completed from reference TRBV7-9 and TRBJ1-2, reads DTGVSQNPRHKITKRGQNVTFRCDPISEHNRLYWYRQTLGQGPEFLTYFQNEAQLEKSRLLSDRFSAERPKGSFSTLEIQRTEQGDSAMYLCASSPWTATSYGYTFGSGTRLTVV.

The rearrangement links TRBV6-5 to TRBJ1-6; tentative D call: TRBD1 (5 bases). The CDR3 loop spans 15 amino acids. V lost 2 bases and J 7 bases, leaving 12 bases between the germline ends. In germline, CDR1 is MNHEY, CDR2 SVGAGI. The CDR3 sequence: CASSYQDGQNSPLHF. In nucleotides, the CDR3 is TGTGCCAGCAGTTACCAGGACGGACAAAATTCACCCCTCCACTTT.

The chain has TRBV10-3 and TRBJ2-1, with 10 bases that match TRBD2. The CDR3 is 19 residues long. The V gene's germline CDR1 is ENHRY and CDR2 SYGVKD. With 6 bases clipped from V and 0 bases from J, the junction kept 14 bases outside the gene matches. In DNA form, the CDR3 reads TGTGCCATCAGGAGGGTAGCGGGGGGCCATGAGAGCTCCTACAATGAGCAGTTCTTC. This encodes CAIRRVAGGHESSYNEQFF.

This chain uses TRBV4-3 with TRBJ2-3, with 13 bases matching TRBD2. Per germline, CDR1 LGHNA and CDR2 YSLEER. The CDR3 covers 17 residues. Trimming cost V 1 base and J 4 bases; bases outside gene matches: 5. The CDR3 DNA is TGCGCCAGCAGCCAAGGAAGGACTAGCGGGGGTGCAGATACGCAGTATTTT. This sequence encodes CASSQGRTSGGADTQYF.

The gene calls are TRBV11-2 and TRBJ2-5; a weak D match, TRBD1 (7 bases). Germline CDR1 and CDR2: SGHAT and FQNNGV. Between the trimmed V and J ends, which lost 2 bases and 4 bases, there was a span of 20 bases. The CDR3 totals 17 residues. The CDR3 loop reads CASSLRGLGGELETQYF. CDR3 bases: TGTGCCAGCAGCTTAAGGGGGCTCGGGGGCGAATTAGAGACCCAGTACTTC.

This clone was detected a few times. The chain couples TRBV2 to TRBJ1-2; D is unresolved. V lost 9 bases and J lost 14, with 10 bases in between. Per germline, CDR1 SNHLY and CDR2 FYNNEI. This CDR3 is built from 8 residues. The CDR3 sequence is CASTPKTF. As DNA, the CDR3 is TGTGCCAGTACACCCAAGACCTTC.

This clone occurred a few times. The genes are TRBV5-1 and TRBJ1-1, with D tentatively TRBD1 (6 bases). V gave up 4 bases and J gave up 2 bases, with 15 bases separating them. The CDR3 totals 15 residues. Looked up from germline, CDR1 is SGHRS and CDR2 is YFSETQ. The CDR3 sequence: CASSPHRATNTEAFF. CDR3 DNA sequence: TGCGCCAGCAGCCCACACAGGGCGACAAACACTGAAGCTTTCTTT. Full variable domain (rest looked up from reference TRBV5-1 and TRBJ1-1): KAGVTQTPRYLIKTRGQQVTLSCSPISGHRSVSWYQQTPGQGLQFLFEYFSETQRNKGNFPGRFSGRQFSNSRSEMNVSTLELGDSALYLCASSPHRATNTEAFFGQGTRLTVV.

The chain combines TRBV6-5 with TRBJ1-2; tentative D call: TRBD1 (5 bases). The V and J ends lost 6 bases and 5 bases respectively, with 7 bases between them. The CDR3 runs to 11 residues. Germline loops: CDR1 MNHEY, CDR2 SVGAGI. The CDR3 nucleotides read TGTGCCAGCAGGCGGGGGTATGGCTACACCTTC. Translating gives CASRRGYGYTF.

This clone was observed once. CDR3 nucleotide sequence: TGTGCCAGCAGTTACATGGACTCCCCGTTCGAGCAGTACTTC. Translated, it gives CASSYMDSPFEQYF. The V and J genes are TRBV6-5 and TRBJ2-7; tentatively, D is TRBD2 (5 bases). The CDR3 covers 14 residues. In germline, CDR1 is MNHEY, CDR2 SVGAGI. V lost 2 bases and J 6 bases, leaving 14 bases between the germline ends.

The count of this clone is one. The chain joins TRBV11-3 to TRBJ2-2; D is possibly TRBD2 (6 bases). Looked up from germline, CDR1 is SGHNT and CDR2 is YENEEA. The CDR3 sequence is 16 residues long. The germline V and J ends were trimmed by 3 bases and 1 base, with 12 bases remaining between them. CDR3 region: CASSLGGSGNTGELFF. DNA for the CDR3: TGTGCCAGCAGCTTGGGTGGTAGCGGGAACACCGGGGAGCTGTTTTTT.

V is TRBV5-1 and J is TRBJ1-1; D is perhaps TRBD1 (6 bases). Trimming left V 6 bases short and J 1 base short, with 16 bases between. CDR3 length: 15 residues. CDR1 SGHRS and CDR2 YFSETQ come from the germline V gene. CDR3 sequence (DNA): TGCGCCAGCACCCCCCAGGGGCGATGGAACACTGAAGCTTTCTTT. Amino acids: CASTPQGRWNTEAFF.

V is TRBV6-5 and J is TRBJ1-6, with a weak D call TRBD1 (5 bases). The CDR3 is made up of 14 amino acids. The germline V and J ends were trimmed by 7 bases and 8 bases, with 15 bases remaining between them. In germline, CDR1 is MNHEY, CDR2 SVGAGI. The CDR3 nucleotides are TGTGCCAGCACCCCCCGGCGGGGCCATTCACCCCTCCACTTT. As protein: CASTPRRGHSPLHF.

This chain connects TRBV19 to TRBJ1-6; 7 positions match TRBD1. CDR1 is LNHDA and CDR2 is SQIVND in the germline V gene (reference sequence). V was pared by 2 bases and J by 11 bases, with 15 bases of the junction left unmatched. The CDR3 has 17 amino acids. This chain's CDR3 is CASSITPTGSEGPPLHF. CDR3 DNA sequence: TGTGCCAGTAGTATAACCCCGACAGGGTCCGAGGGGCCACCCCTCCACTTT.

V and J are TRBV7-2 and TRBJ2-2; D is ambiguous. The germline V gene encodes CDR1 SGHTA and CDR2 FQGNSA. The CDR3 is 19 residues long. V lost 5 bases to trimming and J lost 0 bases, with 22 bases between them. As DNA, the CDR3 is TGTGCCAGCAGCCCCCGTCCGGGTCTAAACTATCCGAACACCGGGGAGCTGTTTTTT. This encodes CASSPRPGLNYPNTGELFF.

With respect to this clone: The identical CDR3 is also encoded by other nucleotide sequences in the sample. The gene calls are TRBV27 and TRBJ1-6; weak D call: TRBD1 (6 bases). The CDR3 consists of 15 residues. Germline lookup yields CDR1 MNHEY and CDR2 SMNVEV (reference sequence). V was cut by 7 bases and J by 3 bases, with 13 bases left in between. The CDR3 region is CASTPTGFYNSPLHF. The CDR3 bases are TGTGCCAGCACCCCGACAGGTTTCTATAATTCACCCCTCCACTTT.

The chain combines TRBV3-1 (or the pseudogene TRBV3-2) with TRBJ2-1; 10 bases fit TRBD2. With 2 bases clipped from V and 6 bases from J, the junction kept 13 bases outside the gene matches. There are 18 residues in the CDR3. Per the germline V gene, CDR1 is LGHDT and CDR2 is YNNKEL (reference sequence). The CDR3 DNA reads TGTGCCAGCAGCCAATGGGGTTCGGGAGCGGGGGGGCCCAATGAGCAGTTCTTC. Translating gives CASSQWGSGAGGPNEQFF.

V and J are TRBV4-1 and TRBJ1-1; D not resolved. The CDR3 extends over 16 amino acids. The germline CDR1 and CDR2 sequences are MGHRA and YSYEKL. Trimming took off 4 bases at V and 1 base at J, with 16 bases between the two ends. CDR3 in amino acids: CASSRSDILENTEAFF. CDR3 sequence (DNA): TGCGCCAGCAGCCGGTCAGACATTCTGGAGAACACTGAAGCTTTCTTT.

Of note for this clone: At one boundary the junction diverges from the germline segment, which might be a read error. The same CDR3 arises from other DNA sequences in this sample as well. CDR3 sequence reads: CASRPSGPSYEQYF. DNA for the CDR3: TGCGCCAGCAGACCTAGCGGACCCTCCTACGAGCAGTACTTC. V gene TRBV7-9 combines with J gene TRBJ2-7; 7 bases agree with TRBD2. The CDR3 has 14 residues. Germline CDR1 reads SEHNR; CDR2 reads FQNEAQ (reference sequence).

The CDR3 sequence is CASSYHRSGGENPFF. For the CDR3, the DNA is TGTGCCAGCAGTTACCATAGGTCAGGGGGCGAGAACCCTTTCTTT. The rearrangement uses TRBV6-2 or TRBV6-3 and TRBJ1-1; TRBD1 agrees at 8 bases. With 2 bases clipped from V and 12 bases from J, the junction kept 14 bases outside the gene matches. Per germline, CDR1 MNHEY and CDR2 SVGEGT. This CDR3 has 15 amino acids.

The J gene is TRBJ2-4, the V gene TRBV5-4; D might be TRBD1 (6 bases). CDR3 length: 20 residues. Germline lookup yields CDR1 SGHNT and CDR2 YYREEE (reference sequence). The V end lost 0 bases, the J end lost 0 bases, and 22 bases lay between the germline ends. CDR3 residues: CASSLENAHRAHPAKNIQYF. The CDR3 DNA sequence: TGTGCCAGCAGCTTGGAAAACGCGCACAGGGCACACCCAGCCAAAAACATTCAGTACTTC.

This chain connects TRBV30 to TRBJ1-6; TRBD1 agrees at 9 bases. This CDR3 region has 15 residues. J was trimmed by 5 bases and V by 0 bases; bases with no gene match: 2. Germline V gene lookup returns CDR1 GTSNPN and CDR2 SVGIG (reference sequence). CDR3 nucleotide sequence: TGTGCCTGGAGTGTACGGGACAGGGATAATTCACCCCTCCACTTT. It specifies CAWSVRDRDNSPLHF.

This clone was observed a single time. The chain couples TRBV5-6 to TRBJ2-7; no firm D call. The CDR3 is 13 amino acids. The germline gives CDR1 SGHDT, CDR2 YYEEEE. V was clipped by 0 bases and J by 3 bases, with 7 bases between them. Written as DNA, the CDR3 is TGTGCCAGCAGCTTGGTTTCCGGCTACGAGCAGTACTTC. Amino acids: CASSLVSGYEQYF. The full variable domain, its missing parts supplied by reference TRBV5-6 and TRBJ2-7, is DAGVTQSPTHLIKTRGQQVTLRCSPKSGHDTVSWYQQALGQGPQFIFQYYEEEERQRGNFPDRFSGHQFPNYSSELNVNALLLGDSALYLCASSLVSGYEQYFGPGTRLTVT.

This chain links TRBV6-5 with TRBJ1-5; tentatively, D is TRBD1 (5 bases). CDR1 is MNHEY and CDR2 is SVGAGI in the germline V gene. The ends were cut back, 9 bases at V and 2 bases at J, with 14 bases in the middle. CDR3 length: 14 residues. CDR3 DNA sequence: TGTGCCAGTGAGGCAGGGAATGGCAATCAGCCCCAGCATTTT. Translation: CASEAGNGNQPQHF.

This sequence joins TRBV10-1 and TRBJ1-2; 9 bases are a match to TRBD1. Germline CDR1 WNHNN, CDR2 SYGVQD (reference sequence). After removal of 5 bases from V and 0 bases from J, the junction contained 4 bases not matched to a gene. This CDR3 comprises 15 residues. The CDR3 reads CASSRDRVPNYGYTF. The CDR3, as DNA: TGCGCCAGCAGTAGGGACAGGGTTCCTAACTATGGCTACACCTTC.